This passage covers 15 T cell receptor beta chains from one sample sequenced in a study of blood T cell repertoires in COVID-19. The assay was immunoSEQ multiplex PCR, and TCRdb's table has in-frame clones only and misses some. The table shows roughly 200,000 clones, with around 92% occurring only once. Sequencing input: PBMCs or T cells enriched from blood (not recorded which). These receptors were obtained from a woman in her twenties or thirties with acute COVID-19.

This chain joins TRBV19 and TRBJ1-6, with 7 bases matching TRBD1. The CDR3 loop spans 13 amino acids. Germline assignment: CDR1 LNHDA and CDR2 SQIVND (reference sequence). V gave up 9 bases and J gave up 5 bases; unmatched junction bases: 4. The CDR3 sequence is CASTGTDNSPLHF. In DNA, the CDR3 is TGTGCCAGCACCGGGACAGATAATTCACCCCTCCACTTT.

The chain has TRBV11-2 and TRBJ2-1; 12 nucleotides match TRBD2. The germline V gene has CDR1 SGHAT and CDR2 FQNNGV. The CDR3 runs 15 residues. With V trimmed by 7 bases and J by 6 bases, 7 bases remained unmatched. The CDR3 bases are TGTGCCAGCACTTCGACTAGCGGGGGACTCAATGAGCAGTTCTTC. This translates into CASTSTSGGLNEQFF.

This chain links TRBV4-3 with TRBJ2-5, with a tentative D call TRBD2 (7 bases). Trimming took 0 bases from V and 3 from J, leaving 23 bases between them. The CDR3 has 19 amino acids. Germline-derived CDR1 and CDR2 are LGHNA and YSLEER. The CDR3 sequence: CASSQDSQWWGGPEETQYF. For the CDR3, the DNA is TGCGCCAGCAGCCAAGATTCCCAATGGTGGGGGGGGCCTGAAGAGACCCAGTACTTC.

In its sample, this clone was seen many times. The V and J genes are TRBV7-2 and TRBJ2-1; TRBD2 might be the D (5 bases). Germline CDR1 and CDR2: SGHTA and FQGNSA. The CDR3 sequence is 15 residues long. V was shortened by 4 bases and J by 3 bases, with 13 bases between the two germline ends. CDR3 in DNA: TGTGCCAGCAGCTCTACCGGGGATCGCTACAATGAGCAGTTCTTC. Protein: CASSSTGDRYNEQFF.

This sequence joins TRBV2 and TRBJ1-1; 8 bases fit TRBD1. The CDR3 covers 15 residues. Germline CDR1 and CDR2: SNHLY and FYNNEI. Losses at the gene ends were 3 bases for V and 1 base for J; bases not matched to a gene: 4. The CDR3 here is CASSDGQGWNTEAFF. CDR3 nucleotide sequence: TGTGCCAGCAGTGATGGACAGGGATGGAACACTGAAGCTTTCTTT.

In DNA form, the CDR3 reads TGTGCCAGCAGCGCCGGGACAGGGACCTCCTACGAGCAGTACTTC. Protein product: CASSAGTGTSYEQYF. V usage is TRBV16 and J usage is TRBJ2-7; TRBD1 matches 9 bases. Trimming cost V 5 bases and J 0 bases; bases outside gene matches: 5. The CDR3 length is 15 residues. The germline gives CDR1 KGHSY, CDR2 FQNENV.

The chain uses TRBV7-9 and TRBJ1-2; D ambiguous. V lost 5 bases, J lost 5 bases, and 18 bases lay in between. Germline V lookup: CDR1 SEHNR, CDR2 FQNEAQ (reference sequence). This CDR3 spans 15 amino acids. The CDR3, as DNA: TGTGCCAGCAGCCCCCCCGTCCAGGTTCTTTATGGCTACACCTTC. It codes for CASSPPVQVLYGYTF. Filled out from reference TRBV7-9 and TRBJ1-2, the complete variable domain reads DTGVSQNPRHKITKRGQNVTFRCDPISEHNRLYWYRQTLGQGPEFLTYFQNEAQLEKSRLLSDRFSAERPKGSFSTLEIQRTEQGDSAMYLCASSPPVQVLYGYTFGSGTRLTVV.

The rearrangement joins TRBV5-4 to TRBJ1-1, with 7 bases fitting TRBD1. Germline V gene data show CDR1 as SGHNT and CDR2 as YYREEE (reference sequence). The CDR3 is 15 amino acids. V was pared by 4 bases and J by 3 bases, with 9 bases of the junction left unmatched. CDR3 bases: TGTGCCAGCAGCCCGACGAGGGGGCTTGACACTGAAGCTTTCTTT. Its translation: CASSPTRGLDTEAFF.

This sequence joins TRBV29-1 and TRBJ1-3; 9 bases line up with TRBD1. Losses at the gene ends were 7 bases for V and 2 bases for J; bases not matched to a gene: 3. Germline V gene data show CDR1 as SQVTM and CDR2 as ANQGSEA. The CDR3 has 13 amino acids. The CDR3 loop reads CSANRGPGNTIYF. DNA of the CDR3: TGCAGCGCTAACAGGGGGCCTGGAAACACCATATATTTT.

V gene TRBV5-3 combines with J gene TRBJ2-2, with a possible D match to TRBD1 (5 bases). TRBV5-3 is marked as an open reading frame, function uncertain. The CDR3 runs to 12 residues. Trimming took 9 bases from V and 5 from J, leaving 11 bases between them. The CDR3, as DNA: TGTGCCACTATCAGGGAAACCGGGGAGCTGTTTTTT. Translation: CATIRETGELFF.

In this sample, this clone turned up once. The chain couples TRBV19 to TRBJ1-5, with D unresolved. CDR3 length: 13 amino acids. Germline V gene sequence: CDR1 LNHDA, CDR2 SQIVND (reference sequence). Trimming left V 5 bases short and J 5 bases short, with 10 bases between. For the CDR3, the DNA is TGTGCCAGTAGTCCGTACCAGGATCAGCCCCAGCATTTT. Protein sequence: CASSPYQDQPQHF.

This clone was seen only once. The chain has TRBV5-4 and TRBJ2-7; the match to TRBD1 covers 7 bases. The CDR3 has 15 amino acids. The junction had 5 bases not matched to a gene; V was cut back by 0 bases and J by 2 bases. Germline-derived CDR1 and CDR2 are SGHNT and YYREEE (reference sequence). CDR3 nucleotide sequence: TGTGCCAGCAGCTTGGCCAGGGACAGCCCCTACGAGCAGTACTTC. Protein: CASSLARDSPYEQYF.

V usage is TRBV6-2 or TRBV6-3 and J usage is TRBJ1-1; D call uncertain. Trimming removed 6 bases from V and 0 bases from J, with 11 bases in between. Germline V gives CDR1 MNHEY, CDR2 SVGEGT. The CDR3 spans 14 residues. The DNA for the CDR3 is TGTGCCAGCAGCCTCGAACTGATGAACACTGAAGCTTTCTTT. It encodes CASSLELMNTEAFF.

In this sample, this clone turned up once. This chain connects TRBV19 to TRBJ1-1; D not certain. The V end lost 3 bases, the J end lost 4 bases, and 9 bases lay between the germline ends. Germline V gives CDR1 LNHDA, CDR2 SQIVND (reference sequence). This CDR3 has 13 residues. CDR3 region: CASSISRSTEAFF. The CDR3 nucleotides read TGTGCCAGTAGTATTTCGAGGAGCACTGAAGCTTTCTTT.

The V gene is TRBV15, the J gene TRBJ2-3, with TRBD2 identical over 10 bases. The germline gives CDR1 LNHNV, CDR2 YYDKDF (reference sequence). Germline trimming cut 5 bases from V and 0 bases from J; bases unmatched to any gene: 5. The CDR3 is 16 residues long. This CDR3 is CATSRRTSGSTDTQYF. The CDR3 DNA follows: TGTGCCACCAGCCGACGGACTAGCGGTAGCACAGATACGCAGTATTTT.